This TCR beta chain came from a study of shared T cell receptors in the human thymus. Assay: immunoSEQ multiplex PCR; the TCRdb copy retains only in-frame clones and omits some. The sample consists of some 700,000 clones, approximately 85% of them appearing once. V shed 0 bases and J shed 4 bases, with 15 bases lying between them. The germline CDR1 and CDR2 sequences are SGHNT and YYREEE (reference sequence). The CDR3 length is 16 residues. The same sample was also used in a study of human thymus T cells. That work contributes: Resections removed during corrective heart surgery provided the thymus tissue used. Related work showed strongly overlapping thymic repertoires across unrelated individuals.

The sample was thymocytes. This clonotype was sampled from a girl under three years old with a congenital heart defect. V and J are TRBV5-4 and TRBJ2-3, with D perhaps TRBD2 (5 bases). The DNA for the CDR3 is TGTGCCAGCAGCTTGGTGGAGGTCGGCATCCCAGATACGCAGTATTTT. This encodes CASSLVEVGIPDTQYF.